Below are 25 T cell receptor beta chains sequenced from a single sample in a study of blood T cell repertoires in COVID-19. Only in-frame clones appear in the TCRdb table, and some are missing; sequencing was by immunoSEQ multiplex PCR. The sample records 200,000 to 300,000 clones, more than 75% being singletons. Sequencing was carried out using peripheral blood. Every receptor here comes from an elderly man with acute or convalescent COVID-19.

J is TRBJ2-3 and V is TRBV5-1, with 7 bases fitting TRBD2. Per germline, CDR1 SGHRS and CDR2 YFSETQ. The length of the CDR3 is 13 residues. Trimming took 3 bases from V and 5 from J; bases not matched to a gene: 3. The CDR3 loop reads CASSYPGGDTQYF. The CDR3 bases are TGCGCCAGCAGCTACCCGGGGGGAGATACGCAGTATTTT.

CDR3 coding DNA: TGTGCTAGTGTGGGACTGGGGAACACTGAAGCTTTCTTT. This gives the protein CASVGLGNTEAFF. The V call is TRBV12-5, the J call TRBJ1-1; D is perhaps TRBD1 (5 bases). Germline assignment: CDR1 LGHNT and CDR2 FRNRAP. Trimming pared 7 bases from V and 1 base from J, leaving 10 bases between. The CDR3 runs 13 residues.

The genes are TRBV5-1 and TRBJ2-3, with D possibly being TRBD1 (6 bases). The CDR3 covers 15 residues. Trimming took off 2 bases at V and 2 bases at J, with 12 bases between the two ends. From germline, CDR1 is SGHRS and CDR2 YFSETQ. CDR3 residues: CASSLQGLYTDTQYF. The CDR3 bases are TGCGCCAGCAGCTTACAGGGCCTGTACACAGATACGCAGTATTTT.

The sample holds a few counts of this clone. The chain is built from TRBV24-1 and TRBJ1-2; 7 bases agree with TRBD1. V lost 4 bases, J lost 2 bases, and 3 bases stayed unmatched. This CDR3 comprises 14 residues. The germline V gene has CDR1 KGHDR and CDR2 SFDVKD. The CDR3 reads CATSESTGNYGYTF. The CDR3 region has the DNA TGTGCCACCAGTGAATCGACAGGGAACTATGGCTACACCTTC.

The chain is built from TRBV3-1 (or the pseudogene TRBV3-2) and TRBJ1-3; D gene ambiguous. The CDR3 has 17 amino acids. Germline CDR1 reads LGHDT; CDR2 reads YNNKEL (reference sequence). The V and J ends lost 1 base and 0 bases respectively, with 13 bases between them. DNA for the CDR3: TGTGCCAGCAGCCAAGGGGCAACGCGAAGCTCTGGAAACACCATATATTTT. This gives the protein CASSQGATRSSGNTIYF.

This chain connects TRBV20-1 to TRBJ1-2; weak D call: TRBD1 (6 bases). The CDR3 totals 12 residues. The germline gives CDR1 DFQATT, CDR2 SNEGSKA (reference sequence). V was shortened by 3 bases and J by 6 bases, with 11 bases between the two germline ends. Here the CDR3 DNA reads TGCAGTGCTAGTCGAGGGGGTGATGGCTACACCTTC. Translated, it gives CSASRGGDGYTF.

This rearrangement joins TRBV6-5 to TRBJ1-5; D remains unclear. Trimming shortened V by 8 bases and J by 1 base, and 9 bases separated the two germline ends. In germline, CDR1 is MNHEY, CDR2 SVGAGI. This CDR3 is built from 13 residues. CDR3 sequence: CASGPSSNQPQHF. DNA of the CDR3: TGTGCCAGCGGCCCTAGCAGCAATCAGCCCCAGCATTTT.

This chain joins TRBV18 and TRBJ1-3, with 12 bases matching TRBD1. The V gene end was trimmed by 6 bases and the J gene end by 3 bases; junction bases not matched to a gene: 9. The germline V gene has CDR1 KGHSH and CDR2 LQKENI. The length of the CDR3 is 17 residues. The CDR3 reads CASSPSGQGAFGNTIYF. CDR3 sequence (DNA): TGTGCCAGCTCCCCCTCGGGACAGGGGGCTTTTGGAAACACCATATATTTT.

This chain connects TRBV7-6 to TRBJ2-3, with 10 bases that match TRBD2. CDR3 length: 19 residues. Losses at the gene ends were 1 base for V and 5 bases for J; bases not matched to a gene: 15. Germline V gives CDR1 SGHVS, CDR2 FNYEAQ. For the CDR3, the DNA is TGTGCCAGCAGCTTAGGGGCGGGGCTAGCGGGGGCCTCCGGAGATACGCAGTATTTT. Protein: CASSLGAGLAGASGDTQYF.

The J gene is TRBJ2-7, the V gene TRBV7-2, with 10 bases matching TRBD1. Germline assignment: CDR1 SGHTA and CDR2 FQGNSA. CDR3 length: 14 amino acids. V trimming: 5 bases; J trimming: 2 bases; junction bases outside the gene matches: 3. CDR3 DNA sequence: TGTGCCAGCAGCCCGACAGGGGGCCCCTACGAGCAGTACTTC. Protein sequence: CASSPTGGPYEQYF.

This chain connects TRBV15 to TRBJ2-3, with 8 positions matching TRBD1. Germline V CDR1 and CDR2: LNHNV, YYDKDF (reference sequence). The CDR3 runs to 17 residues. J gave up 0 bases and V 3 bases, and 8 bases lay outside the gene matches. The CDR3 is CATSRGGQAASTDTQYF. In DNA form, the CDR3 reads TGTGCCACCAGCAGGGGGGGACAGGCCGCTAGCACAGATACGCAGTATTTT.

The chain couples TRBV27 to TRBJ2-7, with TRBD1 matching 11 bases. Germline CDR1 reads MNHEY; CDR2 reads SMNVEV (reference sequence). Trimming removed 6 bases from V and 6 bases from J; junction bases left unmatched: 4. The CDR3 is 13 residues long. The CDR3 DNA sequence: TGTGCCAGCAGCTACGGACAGGGGGCCGAGCAGTACTTC. Its translation: CASSYGQGAEQYF.

The genes are TRBV7-3 and TRBJ2-1; 9 nucleotides align to TRBD1. Germline-derived CDR1 and CDR2 are SGHTA and FQGTGA. CDR3 length equals 14 residues. The V segment lost 3 bases and the J segment 7 bases; nucleotides outside the gene matches: 4. The CDR3 DNA is TGTGCCAGCAGCTTGGGGACAGGGTGGAATGAGCAGTTCTTC. Translation: CASSLGTGWNEQFF. Filled out from reference TRBV7-3 and TRBJ2-1, the complete variable domain reads GAGVSQTPSNKVTEKGKYVELRCDPISGHTALYWYRQSLGQGPEFLIYFQGTGAADDSGLPNDRFFAVRPEGSVSTLKIQRTERGDSAVYLCASSLGTGWNEQFFGPGTRLTVL.

V gene TRBV29-1 combines with J gene TRBJ1-1, with D unclear. The germline CDR1 and CDR2 sequences are SQVTM and ANQGSEA. V was clipped by 0 bases and J by 1 base, with 6 bases between them. The CDR3 runs to 13 residues. The CDR3 region is CSVEDLSNTEAFF. DNA of the CDR3: TGCAGCGTTGAAGATCTTTCGAACACTGAAGCTTTCTTT.

The chain links TRBV3-1 (or the pseudogene TRBV3-2) to TRBJ2-7; weak D call: TRBD1 (5 bases). Trimming took off 1 base at V and 1 base at J, with 11 bases between the two ends. CDR1 is LGHDT, CDR2 YNNKEL, per germline (reference sequence). This CDR3 contains 15 residues. CDR3 DNA: TGTGCCAGCAGCCAAGCCGCGACAGCTTCCTACGAGCAGTACTTC. Its protein product is CASSQAATASYEQYF.

This clone showed up just a few times. CDR3 in DNA: TGTGCCAGCCGGAGACTTAGCAATCAGCCCCAGCATTTT. This codes for CASRRLSNQPQHF. This chain links TRBV6-5 with TRBJ1-5; D ambiguous. Germline assignment: CDR1 MNHEY and CDR2 SVGAGI. The CDR3 is made up of 13 amino acids. Trimming pared 8 bases from V and 0 bases from J, leaving 8 bases between.

J is TRBJ1-6 and V is TRBV7-9; 9 bases agree with TRBD1. The J segment lost 7 bases and the V segment lost 10 bases, leaving 11 bases of the junction unmatched. Germline-derived CDR1 and CDR2 are SEHNR and FQNEAQ (reference sequence). The CDR3 loop spans 15 amino acids. The CDR3 DNA is TGTGCCACTGGGGCGCCCGGGACAGGGAATTCACCCCTCCACTTT. Protein: CATGAPGTGNSPLHF.

The rearrangement links TRBV18 to TRBJ2-1, with D perhaps TRBD2 (6 bases). Germline CDR1 KGHSH, CDR2 LQKENI. There are 13 residues in the CDR3. The ends were cut back, 3 bases at V and 6 bases at J, with 9 bases in the middle. The CDR3 sequence is CASSPGLRNEQFF. CDR3 nucleotide sequence: TGTGCCAGCTCACCGGGACTCCGCAATGAGCAGTTCTTC.

The V call is TRBV24-1, the J call TRBJ1-2; 9 bases match TRBD1. Germline V lookup: CDR1 KGHDR, CDR2 SFDVKD. V was pared by 4 bases and J by 8 bases, with 10 bases of the junction left unmatched. The length of the CDR3 is 15 residues. CDR3 residues: CATSEPGQGDGGYTF. In DNA, the CDR3 is TGTGCCACCAGTGAACCGGGACAGGGTGATGGCGGCTACACCTTC.

This clone was found a few times. This sample also contains other DNA sequences that code for the same CDR3. This chain links TRBV5-1 with TRBJ2-1; 11 bases map to TRBD2. The trim removed 1 base at V and 0 bases at J, leaving 0 bases unmatched. The CDR3 runs to 16 residues. Germline V lookup: CDR1 SGHRS, CDR2 YFSETQ. The CDR3 here is CASSLTSGSSYNEQFF. The CDR3 bases are TGCGCCAGCAGCTTGACTAGCGGGAGCTCCTACAATGAGCAGTTCTTC.

A single count supports this clone. The genes are TRBV28 and TRBJ1-6, with 7 bases aligning to TRBD1. The CDR3 runs to 16 residues. The V gene's germline CDR1 is MDHEN and CDR2 SYDVKM. After removal of 6 bases from V and 7 bases from J, the junction contained 12 bases not matched to a gene. The CDR3 loop is CASRPDREGRNSPLHF. The CDR3 DNA sequence: TGTGCCAGCAGACCCGACAGGGAAGGGCGAAATTCACCCCTCCACTTT.

A few counts support this clone. This chain connects TRBV24-1 to TRBJ1-2; possible D gene TRBD1, 6 bases. The CDR3 loop spans 14 amino acids. Trimming cost V 4 bases and J 8 bases, with 16 bases left between them. Germline V gene lookup returns CDR1 KGHDR and CDR2 SFDVKD. DNA of the CDR3: TGTGCCACCAGTGACCCGCAAGGGACAAAAGGCTACACCTTC. This gives the protein CATSDPQGTKGYTF.

The chain uses TRBV5-1 and TRBJ2-7, with TRBD2 as a possible D gene (5 bases). The germline gives CDR1 SGHRS, CDR2 YFSETQ. This CDR3 spans 15 amino acids. Trimming took off 5 bases at V and 7 bases at J, with 22 bases between the two ends. The CDR3 loop reads CASRSSSDPRGEQYF. Written as DNA, the CDR3 is TGCGCCAGCAGGTCGTCCAGCGACCCTCGGGGTGAGCAGTACTTC.

This sequence joins TRBV4-1 and TRBJ1-4; TRBD1 matches at 10 bases. There are 17 residues in the CDR3. V lost 0 bases to trimming and J lost 8 bases; unmatched junction nucleotides: 9. CDR1 and CDR2 (germline): MGHRA, YSYEKL. In DNA, the CDR3 is TGCGCCAGCAGCCAAGATCCTTCAAGGGACAGGGGAGAAAAACTGTTTTTT. This gives the protein CASSQDPSRDRGEKLFF.

The chain carries TRBV7-6 and TRBJ1-1; D is undetermined. In germline, CDR1 is SGHVS, CDR2 FNYEAQ. V was pared by 1 base and J by 8 bases, with 11 bases between. The CDR3 has 13 residues. CDR3 in amino acids: CASSLDMSKEAFF. CDR3 nucleotides: TGTGCCAGCAGCTTAGATATGAGTAAAGAAGCTTTCTTT.